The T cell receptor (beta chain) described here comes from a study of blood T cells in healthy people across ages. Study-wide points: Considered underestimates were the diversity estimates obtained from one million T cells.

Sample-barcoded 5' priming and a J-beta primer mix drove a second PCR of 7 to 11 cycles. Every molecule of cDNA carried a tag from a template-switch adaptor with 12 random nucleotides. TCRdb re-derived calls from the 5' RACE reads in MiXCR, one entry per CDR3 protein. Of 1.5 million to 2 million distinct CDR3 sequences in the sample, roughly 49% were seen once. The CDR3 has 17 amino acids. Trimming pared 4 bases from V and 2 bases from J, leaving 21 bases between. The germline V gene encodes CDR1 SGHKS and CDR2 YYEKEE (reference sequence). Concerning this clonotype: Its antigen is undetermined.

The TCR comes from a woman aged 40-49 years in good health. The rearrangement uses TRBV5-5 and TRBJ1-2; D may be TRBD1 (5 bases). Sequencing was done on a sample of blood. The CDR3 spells CASSAGLPGPPNYGYTF. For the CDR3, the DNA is TGTGCCAGCAGCGCCGGGCTCCCGGGACCTCCCAACTATGGCTACACCTTC.